Listed below are T cell receptor beta chains from one sample, sequenced in a study of T cell changes during pregnancy in multiple sclerosis. Data came from immunoSEQ multiplex PCR; TCRdb stores just in-frame clones and leaves some out. Among about 28,000 clones listed, approximately 92% were seen once. The sample consisted of CD4+ T cells from peripheral blood mononuclear cells, taken in the second trimester of pregnancy. The receptors shown here come from a female donor with multiple sclerosis, enrolled in a pregnancy study. CDR3s include the opening cysteine and the closing phenylalanine or tryptophan. A D gene is named only where the DNA matches it firmly. Expanded clones get a size class; other rows say once, few or many, or leave the size out.

-	TRBJ2-7	-	TRBV2	TGTGCCAGCAGTGATCAGGGAGCGGGCTACGAGCAGTACTTC	CASSDQGAGYEQYF
-	TRBJ1-6	-	TRBV30	TGTGCCTGTTCCTCGGGAGGGTTTGGTTCACCCCTCCACTTT	CACSSGGFGSPLHF
-	TRBJ1-5	-	TRBV6-1	TGTGCCAGCAGTGAAGATTACAGGCTAACGAATCAGCCCCAGCATTTT	CASSEDYRLTNQPQHF
few	TRBJ2-3	-	TRBV12-5	TGTGCTAGTGGTTTGGTTCTGGATGGACAGACTAGCACAGATACGCAGTATTTT	CASGLVLDGQTSTDTQYF
-	TRBJ1-3	-	TRBV10-3	TGTGCCATCAGGGCCGGGGGGTCTGGAAACACCATATATTTT	CAIRAGGSGNTIYF
-	TRBJ2-5	-	TRBV9	TGTGCCAGCAGCGTAGGCCACCGGACTTGGGGCCAAGAGACCCAGTACTTC	CASSVGHRTWGQETQYF
-	TRBJ1-5	TRBD1	TRBV4-1	TGCGCCAGCAGCAACGGACAGGGAAATCAGCCCCAGCATTTT	CASSNGQGNQPQHF
-	TRBJ1-4	-	TRBV30	TGTGAATACGGGGCGGGGGGGGATGAAAAACTGTTTTTT	CEYGAGGDEKLFF
-	TRBJ2-2	TRBD2	TRBV7-2	TGTGCCAGCAGCAGCGGGGGTAACACCGGGGAGCTGTTTTTT	CASSSGGNTGELFF
-	TRBJ2-3	-	TRBV13	TGTGCCAGCAGCAAGAGGACAGGCACAGATACGCAGTATTTT	CASSKRTGTDTQYF
-	TRBJ2-3	-	TRBV5-1	TGCGCCAGCAGCTTAGGACAGTCCGGGGATACGCAGTATTTT	CASSLGQSGDTQYF
-	TRBJ2-3	-	TRBV18	TGTGCCAGCTCACCACCCCGACAGCCGACCACAGATACGCAGTATTTT	CASSPPRQPTTDTQYF
-	TRBJ2-3	TRBD2	TRBV18	TGTGCCAGCTCACCGGGGACTAGCGGGGCGGTAGATACGCAGTATTTT	CASSPGTSGAVDTQYF
-	TRBJ2-1	-	TRBV9	TGTGCCAGCAGCGTTCTACCCTTCAATGAGCAGTTCTTC	CASSVLPFNEQFF
-	TRBJ2-7	-	TRBV6-1	TGTGCCAGCAGTGGCACCCTCTCACAGGGTGGCGCCTACGAGCAGTACTTC	CASSGTLSQGGAYEQYF